Listed below are T cell receptor beta chains from one sample, sequenced in a study of blood T cell repertoires in COVID-19. Profiling relied on immunoSEQ multiplex PCR, and the TCRdb table lists in-frame clones only, not all of them. In the table there are 390,000 or so clones, 90% of which are singletons. The sample consisted of peripheral blood. Receptor source: a young man with active or convalescent COVID-19. The CDR3 runs from the conserved cysteine through the conserved F or W. Each record gives: J gene, V gene, CDR3 protein.

j_gene: TRBJ2-3
v_gene: TRBV3-1/TRBV3-2
CDR3aa: CASSPGTSGTDTQYF

j_gene: TRBJ2-1
v_gene: TRBV3-1/TRBV3-2
CDR3aa: CASSQGVSGISSEQFF

j_gene: TRBJ1-1
v_gene: TRBV19
CDR3aa: CASTSNRDRNTEAFF

j_gene: TRBJ1-5
v_gene: TRBV19
CDR3aa: CASSGQGRINQPQHF

j_gene: TRBJ2-3
v_gene: TRBV18
CDR3aa: CASSPSQGVDTQYF

j_gene: TRBJ1-1
v_gene: TRBV25-1
CDR3aa: CASSVSGGHTEAFF

j_gene: TRBJ2-7
v_gene: TRBV5-1
CDR3aa: CASSFGLAGGVNEQYF

j_gene: TRBJ2-5
v_gene: TRBV2
CDR3aa: CASGTGVRETQYF

j_gene: TRBJ2-7
v_gene: TRBV5-5
CDR3aa: CASSVLTYEQYF

j_gene: TRBJ2-7
v_gene: TRBV28
CDR3aa: CASGTRLSYEQYF

j_gene: TRBJ2-5
v_gene: TRBV10-3
CDR3aa: CAIADSADTQYF

j_gene: TRBJ2-7
v_gene: TRBV19
CDR3aa: CASSIERGPYEQYF

j_gene: TRBJ1-4
v_gene: TRBV5-1
CDR3aa: CASSWGDRGREKLFF

j_gene: TRBJ2-7
v_gene: TRBV4-3
CDR3aa: CASSQIHTGMGYEQYF

j_gene: TRBJ2-1
v_gene: TRBV4-3
CDR3aa: CASSQDRGPPNEQFF

j_gene: TRBJ2-7
v_gene: TRBV7-2
CDR3aa: CASSAFGGDEQYF

j_gene: TRBJ2-2
v_gene: TRBV24-1
CDR3aa: CATSVTAPNTGELFF

j_gene: TRBJ1-1
v_gene: TRBV28
CDR3aa: CASSSRQGWDTEAFF

j_gene: TRBJ2-1
v_gene: TRBV27
CDR3aa: CASSWDRTSGGYYNEQFF

j_gene: TRBJ1-2
v_gene: TRBV15
CDR3aa: CATRQGYYGYTF

j_gene: TRBJ1-3
v_gene: TRBV27
CDR3aa: CASSRRGQDGNTIYF

j_gene: TRBJ1-2
v_gene: TRBV6-5
CDR3aa: CASSRTGVGYGYTF

j_gene: TRBJ2-7
v_gene: TRBV7-9
CDR3aa: CASSAPFGPSYEQYF

j_gene: TRBJ2-5
v_gene: TRBV11-2
CDR3aa: CASSATGDGFRQETQYF

j_gene: TRBJ1-2
v_gene: TRBV28
CDR3aa: CASSPLDRVLYGYTF

j_gene: TRBJ2-7
v_gene: TRBV4-3
CDR3aa: CASSPQREAVAQYF

j_gene: TRBJ1-5
v_gene: TRBV21-1
CDR3aa: CASNLTKGQDQPQHF

j_gene: TRBJ2-5
v_gene: TRBV3-1/TRBV3-2
CDR3aa: CASSQVLAGGQETQYF